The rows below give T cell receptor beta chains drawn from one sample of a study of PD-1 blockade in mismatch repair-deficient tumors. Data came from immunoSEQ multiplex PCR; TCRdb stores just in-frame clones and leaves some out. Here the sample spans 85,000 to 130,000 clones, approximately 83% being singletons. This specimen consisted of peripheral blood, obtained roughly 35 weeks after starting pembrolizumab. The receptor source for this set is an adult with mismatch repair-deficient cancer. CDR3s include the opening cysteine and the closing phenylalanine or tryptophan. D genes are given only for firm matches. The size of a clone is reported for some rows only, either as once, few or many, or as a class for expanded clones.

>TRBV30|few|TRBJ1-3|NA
CAWSVGLGDTIYF
TGTGCCTGGAGTGTAGGATTGGGAGACACCATATATTTT
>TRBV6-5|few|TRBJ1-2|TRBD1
CASRRQGGHYGYTF
TGTGCCAGCCGGCGACAGGGCGGTCACTATGGCTACACCTTC
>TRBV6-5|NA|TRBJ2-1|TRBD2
CASSSLAGAANNEQFF
TGTGCCAGCAGTTCTCTAGCGGGAGCGGCCAACAATGAGCAGTTCTTC
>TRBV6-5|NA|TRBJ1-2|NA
CASRPGGASVYGYTF
TGTGCCAGCAGACCCGGGGGGGCCTCAGTCTATGGCTACACCTTC
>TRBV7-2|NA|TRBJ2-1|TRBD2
CASSGRLLAGVFGEQFF
TGTGCCAGCAGCGGCCGATTACTAGCGGGAGTCTTTGGTGAGCAGTTCTTC
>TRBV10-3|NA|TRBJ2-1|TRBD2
CAIGLAGAWNEQFF
TGTGCCATCGGCCTGGCGGGAGCGTGGAATGAGCAGTTCTTC
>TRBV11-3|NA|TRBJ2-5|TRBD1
CASSPSRGQRKQETQYF
TGTGCCAGCAGCCCTTCTCGGGGACAGAGAAAGCAAGAGACCCAGTACTTC
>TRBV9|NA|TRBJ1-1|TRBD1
CASSVAQGGRTEAFF
TGTGCCAGCAGCGTAGCTCAGGGGGGGAGGACTGAAGCTTTCTTT
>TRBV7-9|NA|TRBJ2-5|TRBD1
CASSLTGWETQYF
TGTGCCAGCAGCCTGACAGGGTGGGAGACCCAGTACTTC
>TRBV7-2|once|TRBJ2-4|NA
CASSLTGGLKNIQYF
TGTGCCAGCAGCTTAACCGGGGGGCTCAAAAACATTCAGTACTTC
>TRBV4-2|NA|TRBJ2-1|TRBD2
CASSQVAQGRGDEQFF
TGTGCCAGCAGCCAAGTGGCTCAGGGACGGGGGGATGAGCAGTTCTTC
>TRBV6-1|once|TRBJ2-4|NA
CASSVGLEDIQYF
TGTGCCAGCAGTGTAGGCCTAGAGGACATTCAGTACTTC
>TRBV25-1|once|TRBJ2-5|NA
CASSEWRKGQETQYF
TGTGCCAGCAGTGAATGGAGGAAGGGGCAGGAGACCCAGTACTTC
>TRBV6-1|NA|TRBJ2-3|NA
CASRVSGRTDTQYF
TGTGCCAGCAGGGTCAGCGGGCGCACAGATACGCAGTATTTT
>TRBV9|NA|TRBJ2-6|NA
CASSVVPTSGANVLTF
TGTGCCAGCAGCGTAGTACCAACTTCTGGGGCCAACGTCCTGACTTTC
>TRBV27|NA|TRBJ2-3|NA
CASSPRDRTTDTQYF
TGTGCCAGCAGTCCGCGGGACAGAACCACAGATACGCAGTATTTT
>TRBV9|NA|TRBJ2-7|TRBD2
CASSVGWASGYEQYF
TGTGCCAGCAGCGTAGGATGGGCTAGCGGGTACGAGCAGTACTTC
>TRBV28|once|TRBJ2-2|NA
CASSLAGTNTGELFF
TGTGCCAGCAGTTTAGCGGGGACGAACACCGGGGAGCTGTTTTTT
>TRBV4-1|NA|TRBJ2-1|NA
CASSRDSASEQFF
TGCGCCAGCAGCCGAGACAGTGCAAGTGAGCAGTTCTTC
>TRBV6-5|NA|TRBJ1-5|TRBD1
CASTPGQGHQPQHF
TGTGCCAGCACTCCGGGACAGGGGCATCAGCCCCAGCATTTT
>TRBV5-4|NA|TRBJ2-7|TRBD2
CASSSGLAGAYEQYF
TGTGCCAGCAGCTCTGGACTAGCGGGAGCATACGAGCAGTACTTC
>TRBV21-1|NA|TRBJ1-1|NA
CASRRILHLNTEAFF
TGTGCCAGCAGACGGATATTACACTTGAACACTGAAGCTTTCTTT
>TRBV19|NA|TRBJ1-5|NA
CASKERGSNQPQHF
TGTGCCAGTAAAGAGCGAGGGAGCAATCAGCCCCAGCATTTT
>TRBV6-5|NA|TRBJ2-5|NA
CASSLGMEETQYF
TGTGCCAGCAGTTTGGGCATGGAAGAGACCCAGTACTTC
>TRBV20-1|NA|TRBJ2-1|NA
CSALAFNEQFF
TGCAGTGCTTTAGCCTTCAATGAGCAGTTCTTC
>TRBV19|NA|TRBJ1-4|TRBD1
CASSKTGGIEKLFF
TGTGCCAGTAGTAAAACAGGGGGGATTGAAAAACTGTTTTTT
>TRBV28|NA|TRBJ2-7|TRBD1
CASRPGTGLYDEQYF
TGTGCCAGCAGGCCCGGGACAGGGTTGTATGACGAGCAGTACTTC
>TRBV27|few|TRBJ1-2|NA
CASSFGPNYGYTF
TGTGCCAGCAGTTTTGGTCCTAACTATGGCTACACCTTC
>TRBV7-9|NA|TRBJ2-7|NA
CASSWDNYEQYF
TGTGCCAGCAGTTGGGACAACTACGAGCAGTACTTC
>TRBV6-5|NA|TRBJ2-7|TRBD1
CASSLGRDRGGYEQYF
TGTGCCAGCAGTTTAGGGAGGGACAGGGGCGGCTACGAGCAGTACTTC
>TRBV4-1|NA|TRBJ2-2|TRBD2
CASSPFRLAGGRVELFF
TGCGCCAGCAGCCCCTTTCGACTAGCGGGAGGGAGGGTGGAGCTGTTTTTT
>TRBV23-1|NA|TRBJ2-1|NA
CASSLREDEQFF
TGCGCCAGCAGCCTGCGGGAAGATGAGCAGTTCTTC
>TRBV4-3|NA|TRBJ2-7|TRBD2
CASSLTLAGAYEQYF
TGCGCCAGCAGCCTAACACTAGCGGGAGCTTACGAGCAGTACTTC
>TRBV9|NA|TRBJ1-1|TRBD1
CASSVATGAEAFF
TGTGCCAGCAGCGTAGCAACAGGGGCTGAAGCTTTCTTT
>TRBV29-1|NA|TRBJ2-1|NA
CSVEGGEENEQFF
TGCAGCGTTGAAGGGGGGGAGGAAAATGAGCAGTTCTTC
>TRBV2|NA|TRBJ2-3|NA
CASSALQDTQYF
TGTGCCAGCAGCGCCCTACAAGATACGCAGTATTTT
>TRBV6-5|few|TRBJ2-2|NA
CASSTRGANTGELFF
TGTGCCAGCAGTACTCGGGGAGCGAACACCGGGGAGCTGTTTTTT
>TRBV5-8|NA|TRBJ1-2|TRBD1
CASSLLWGQGAYYGYTF
TGTGCCAGCAGCTTGCTGTGGGGACAGGGGGCCTACTATGGCTACACCTTC
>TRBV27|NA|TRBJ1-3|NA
CASSSGTIGNTIYF
TGTGCCAGCAGTTCCGGCACGATTGGAAACACCATATATTTT
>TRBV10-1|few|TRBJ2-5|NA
CAREQETQYF
TGCGCCCGGGAACAAGAGACCCAGTACTTC
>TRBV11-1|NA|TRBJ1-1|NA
CASSLDRVNTEAFF
TGTGCCAGCAGCTTAGACAGGGTGAACACTGAAGCTTTCTTT
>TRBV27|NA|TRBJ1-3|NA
CASSLVRNSGNTIYF
TGTGCCAGCAGTTTAGTCCGGAACTCTGGAAACACCATATATTTT
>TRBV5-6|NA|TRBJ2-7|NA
CASSLVDSYEQYF
TGTGCCAGCAGCTTGGTGGACAGCTACGAGCAGTACTTC
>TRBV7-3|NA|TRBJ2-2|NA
CASSSGTVPTGELFF
TGTGCCAGCAGCTCTGGGACTGTCCCCACCGGGGAGCTGTTTTTT
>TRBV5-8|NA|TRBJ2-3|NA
CASSPGGGSLTDTQYF
TGTGCCAGCAGCCCAGGGGGCGGGAGTTTGACAGATACGCAGTATTTT